These T cell receptor beta chains were read from a single sample in a study of blood T cell repertoires in COVID-19. Profiled with immunoSEQ multiplex PCR; TCRdb holds only in-frame clones, not every one. The profile shows approximately 70,000 clones, 90% to 95% of them singletons. Sample: peripheral blood. These receptors were obtained from a man aged 35 to 55 with COVID-19, enrolled during active disease. Both conserved end residues are part of each CDR3. The D gene is left open where the match is weak. A row's size may be missing; if present it is once, few, many or a size class.

>TRBD2|TRBV27|NA|TRBJ2-3
CASSFSGGRTDTQYF
TGTGCCAGCAGTTTTAGCGGGGGACGCACAGATACGCAGTATTTT
>TRBD1|TRBV28|NA|TRBJ2-7
CASSFHYRGQSYEQYF
TGTGCCAGCAGTTTCCATTACAGGGGGCAAAGCTACGAGCAGTACTTC
>NA|TRBV10-3|NA|TRBJ1-1
CATATVNTEAFF
TGTGCCACCGCGACAGTGAACACTGAAGCTTTCTTT
>TRBD2|TRBV30|NA|TRBJ2-1
CAWSGTSGGNSYNEQFF
TGTGCCTGGAGTGGGACTAGCGGGGGGAACTCCTACAATGAGCAGTTCTTC
>NA|TRBV5-8|NA|TRBJ2-5
CASSLGTDQETQYF
TGTGCCAGCAGCTTGGGGACAGACCAAGAGACCCAGTACTTC
>NA|TRBV7-2|NA|TRBJ2-7
CASSFGLFSYEQYF
TGTGCCAGCAGCTTCGGTCTTTTCTCCTACGAGCAGTACTTC
>NA|TRBV11-2|NA|TRBJ2-7
CASSSSGYHEQYF
TGTGCCAGCAGCTCCTCAGGGTACCACGAGCAGTACTTC
>NA|TRBV3-1/TRBV3-2|NA|TRBJ2-1
CASSQGQLYNEQFF
TGTGCCAGCAGCCAGGGGCAGCTCTACAATGAGCAGTTCTTC
>NA|TRBV10-3|NA|TRBJ2-5
CAISVEYQETQYF
TGTGCCATCAGTGTAGAGTACCAAGAGACCCAGTACTTC
>TRBD1|TRBV4-1|NA|TRBJ2-2
CASSQAAGGNTGELFF
TGCGCCAGCAGCCAAGCTGCAGGGGGAAACACCGGGGAGCTGTTTTTT
>NA|TRBV5-1|once|TRBJ2-3
CASSLVRGSTDTQYF
TGCGCCAGCAGCTTGGTCAGGGGATCCACAGATACGCAGTATTTT
>TRBD1|TRBV5-6|NA|TRBJ1-1
CASSLAAGQGGYYTEAFF
TGTGCCAGCAGCTTGGCCGCAGGACAGGGGGGTTATTACACTGAAGCTTTCTTT
>TRBD1|TRBV5-4|NA|TRBJ2-3
CASSPRDRGTDTQYF
TGTGCCAGCAGCCCCCGGGACAGGGGCACAGATACGCAGTATTTT
>TRBD1|TRBV5-1|NA|TRBJ1-6
CASSLGTGVGNSYNSPLHF
TGCGCCAGCAGCTTGGGGACAGGGGTAGGGAACTCCTATAATTCACCCCTCCACTTT
>NA|TRBV6-5|few|TRBJ2-7
CASSYGQQSYEQYF
TGTGCCAGCAGTTATGGTCAACAGTCCTACGAGCAGTACTTC
>NA|TRBV7-2|NA|TRBJ1-5
CASSLEGGINQPQHF
TGTGCCAGCAGCTTAGAGGGGGGGATCAATCAGCCCCAGCATTTT
>NA|TRBV5-4|NA|TRBJ2-3
CASSYRGYTDTQYF
TGTGCCAGCAGCTACCGAGGGTACACAGATACGCAGTATTTT
>TRBD1|TRBV5-4|NA|TRBJ2-1
CASSLWDRYNEQFF
TGTGCCAGCAGCCTTTGGGACAGATACAATGAGCAGTTCTTC
>TRBD2|TRBV5-4|once|TRBJ2-2
CASSFGGARTGELFF
TGTGCCAGCAGCTTCGGGGGGGCAAGGACCGGGGAGCTGTTTTTT
>NA|TRBV5-6|NA|TRBJ2-5
CASSSGETQYF
TGTGCCAGCAGTTCAGGGGAGACCCAGTACTTC
>TRBD1|TRBV19|NA|TRBJ2-7
CASSTLTGNYEQYF
TGTGCCAGTAGCACCCTGACAGGGAACTACGAGCAGTACTTC
>TRBD1|TRBV7-7|NA|TRBJ2-5
CASSGGTGQETQYF
TGTGCCAGCAGCGGCGGGACAGGCCAAGAGACCCAGTACTTC
>NA|TRBV3-1/TRBV3-2|NA|TRBJ1-1
CASSQGGSPTEAFF
TGTGCCAGCAGCCAAGGAGGCAGCCCTACTGAAGCTTTCTTT
>NA|TRBV10-1|NA|TRBJ2-3
CASSDISGQHTDTQYF
TGCGCCAGCAGTGATATTTCAGGACAGCACACAGATACGCAGTATTTT
>NA|TRBV9|NA|TRBJ2-1
CASSKTLSYNEQFF
TGTGCCAGCAGCAAGACACTTTCCTACAATGAGCAGTTCTTC
>NA|TRBV5-6|NA|TRBJ1-2
CASSLKVTGYGYTF
TGTGCCAGCAGCTTAAAGGTGACAGGCTATGGCTACACCTTC
>NA|TRBV7-9|NA|TRBJ2-7
CASSLVREQYF
TGTGCCAGCAGCTTAGTGCGCGAGCAGTACTTC
>NA|TRBV7-7|NA|TRBJ2-2
CASSPRGAPGELFF
TGTGCCAGCAGCCCCAGGGGGGCCCCCGGGGAGCTGTTTTTT
>NA|TRBV6-1|NA|TRBJ1-6
CASSENRRVSLHF
TGTGCCAGCAGTGAAAATAGGAGGGTCTCCCTCCACTTT
>NA|TRBV29-1|NA|TRBJ1-2
CSVVRSHYGYTF
TGCAGCGTTGTTCGGTCTCACTATGGCTACACCTTC
>TRBD1|TRBV2|NA|TRBJ2-7
CASSEGQGAWYEQYF
TGTGCCAGCAGTGAGGGACAGGGGGCTTGGTACGAGCAGTACTTC
>NA|TRBV9|NA|TRBJ1-1
CASSVSGGTEAFF
TGTGCCAGCAGCGTAAGTGGAGGGACTGAAGCTTTCTTT
>TRBD1|TRBV2|NA|TRBJ2-7
CASSDHRGYEQYF
TGTGCCAGCAGTGACCACAGGGGCTACGAGCAGTACTTC